This record looks at one T cell receptor beta chain sequence and its context. Clones were read by immunoSEQ multiplex PCR, and TCRdb kept only the in-frame ones, dropping some. The sample lists about 140,000 clones, about 79% occurring once. Germline CDR1 is MNHEY and CDR2 is SMNVEV (reference sequence). Germline trimming cut 3 bases from V and 5 bases from J; bases unmatched to any gene: 5. This CDR3 comprises 15 residues. The data stem from a study of blood T cell repertoires in COVID-19. Sequencing was carried out using peripheral blood. The origin of this receptor is a man aged 60-69 years with active or convalescent COVID-19. V gene TRBV27 combines with J gene TRBJ2-1; 9 nucleotides agree with TRBD2. Here the CDR3 reads CASSFPLAGNNEQFF. The CDR3, as DNA: TGTGCCAGCAGTTTTCCACTAGCGGGTAACAATGAGCAGTTCTTC.